Presented here are 6 T cell receptor beta chains from one specimen sequenced in a study of T cells in Graves' hyperthyroidism and ophthalmopathy. TCR beta CDR3 regions were amplified from RNA transcripts. Carried out on the TCR CDR3, a first-round RT-PCR used the HTBI primer set. From the multiplex PCR reads, TCRdb called clonotypes with MiXCR, one entry per CDR3 protein. The profile shows nearly 750,000 distinct CDR3 sequences, about 35% of them singletons. The sequencing sample was made of blood. The receptors stem from a middle-aged woman with Graves' hyperthyroidism.

This chain joins TRBV11-2 and TRBJ2-5; tentative D call: TRBD1 (6 bases). Germline V gene lookup returns CDR1 SGHAT and CDR2 FQNNGV. The CDR3 totals 13 residues. V was pared by 5 bases and J by 5 bases, with 12 bases between. CDR3 protein: CASSVDSPETQYF. CDR3 DNA sequence: TGTGCCAGCAGCGTGGACAGCCCGGAGACCCAGTACTTC. The variable domain in full, completed from reference TRBV11-2 and TRBJ2-5, reads EAGVAQSPRYKIIEKRQSVAFWCNPISGHATLYWYQQILGQGPKLLIQFQNNGVVDDSQLPKDRFSAERLKGVDSTLKIQPAKLEDSAVYLCASSVDSPETQYFGPGTRLLVL.

In this sample, this clonotype turned up many times. CDR3 region: CAISESGRGRGEKLFF. CDR3 in DNA: TGTGCCATCAGTGAGTCGGGCAGGGGGCGCGGTGAAAAACTGTTTTTT. This chain connects TRBV10-3 to TRBJ1-4; TRBD1 matches 8 bases. CDR3 length equals 16 residues. The J segment lost 7 bases and the V segment lost 0 bases, leaving 7 bases of the junction unmatched. CDR1 ENHRY and CDR2 SYGVKD come from the germline V gene.

In this sample, this clonotype turned up a few times. The chain has TRBV10-2 and TRBJ1-1, with TRBD1 identical over 8 bases. This CDR3 has 17 residues. CDR1 is WSHSY and CDR2 is SAAADI in the germline V gene. Unmatched junction bases numbered 16, after V lost 6 bases and J lost 4 bases. The CDR3 spells CASSQGRQGRVFTEAFF. The CDR3 DNA follows: TGCGCCAGCAGCCAAGGCCGACAGGGGCGGGTTTTCACTGAAGCTTTCTTT.

This clonotype was counted at least ten times. The V and J genes are TRBV20-1 and TRBJ1-1, with D hard to call. This CDR3 has 11 residues. Germline V gene lookup returns CDR1 DFQATT and CDR2 SNEGSKA (reference sequence). CDR3 loop: CRIQRNTEAFF. DNA for the CDR3: TGCAGAATACAGAGGAACACTGAAGCTTTCTTT.

This rearrangement joins TRBV14 to TRBJ2-7, with 8 bases aligning to TRBD1. There are 14 residues in the CDR3. Germline CDR1 is SGHDN and CDR2 is FVKESK. The V and J ends lost 4 bases and 4 bases, in that order; junction bases with no gene match: 6. The CDR3 sequence is CASSPRQGWYEQYF. CDR3 bases: TGTGCCAGCAGCCCGAGACAGGGGTGGTACGAGCAGTACTTC.

This clonotype was recorded a few times. The gene calls are TRBV6-5 and TRBJ1-1; 8 bases are a match to TRBD1. Germline V CDR1 and CDR2: MNHEY, SVGAGI. This CDR3 region has 17 residues. V gave up 2 bases and J gave up 0 bases; unmatched junction bases: 8. CDR3 region: CASSYRDRLFLNTEAFF. Here the CDR3 DNA reads TGTGCCAGCAGTTACCGGGACAGGTTGTTCCTGAACACTGAAGCTTTCTTT.